A single T cell receptor (beta chain) is shown here with its context. Its antigen is not known. This record belongs to a study of cytomegalovirus exposure and HLA in healthy donors. Findings and caveats of the study: In the analysis, some V segments, TRBV6-2 and TRBV6-3 included, were excluded as indistinguishable. An analysis that came later showed most CMV-associated TCR beta chains appearing HLA-restricted.

The CDR3 spans 13 residues. V was pared by 6 bases and J by 7 bases, with 10 bases between. Germline CDR1 reads MGHDK; CDR2 reads SYGVNS. The PCR had 60 Vbeta and 13 Jbeta primers. In the authors' workflow: It was a later analysis that counted around 85 million unique TCR beta chains, of which roughly 10 million were shared. The data were produced by immunoSEQ multiplex PCR, yet TCRdb's version contains in-frame clones alone and is incomplete. V and J calls plus clone size are reproduced from that table; the DNA served to infer D and trimming. This sample has tens of thousands of clones, with roughly 74% found just once.

The receptor's source is a female donor in good health and CMV-seronegative. The specimen sequenced was PBMCs. This chain connects TRBV25-1 to TRBJ1-6, with D possibly being TRBD1 (5 bases). The CDR3 DNA follows: TGTGCCAGCAGGCAGGGTTGGAATTCACCCCTCCACTTT. This encodes CASRQGWNSPLHF.